This T cell receptor beta chain was identified during a study of metastatic and nonmetastatic thyroid tumors. TCRdb re-called clones from the PCR reads using MiXCR. The table records around 35,000 clones, over 15% of them present only once. This clone was seen many times. The CDR3 length is 16 residues. CDR1 and CDR2 from the germline V gene are LGHNA and YNFKEQ. Trimming pared 1 base from V and 0 bases from J, leaving 7 bases between. Nobody among the patients had been given any treatment before thyroid surgery. The chain couples TRBV4-2 to TRBJ2-6; D is possibly TRBD2 (6 bases). The sequencing input was blood. This TCR was sampled from a female donor with papillary thyroid cancer or a benign thyroid nodule (not recorded which). Some clones in this sample may be carry-over from other donors' samples. This CDR3 reads CASSQAGGSGANVLTF. In DNA form, the CDR3 reads TGTGCCAGCAGCCAAGCCGGGGGCTCTGGGGCCAACGTCCTGACTTTC.